These T cell receptor beta chains were read from a single sample in a study of blood T cell repertoires in COVID-19. Clones were read by immunoSEQ multiplex PCR, and TCRdb kept only the in-frame ones, dropping some. The sample records about 400,000 clones, 85% to 90% being singletons. The material sequenced was PBMCs or T cells enriched from blood (not recorded which). These receptors came from a woman in her twenties or thirties who had recovered from COVID-19. Each CDR3 is given with its conserved first and last residue. The D gene is left open where the match is weak. Size is stated for part of the rows, as once, few or many counts, or as a class when the clone is expanded.

-,-,TRBV7-9,TRBJ2-2,TGTGCCAGCCGGGGGAACACCGGGGAGCTGTTTTTT,CASRGNTGELFF
-,TRBD2,TRBV24-1,TRBJ2-1,TGTGCCACCAGTGATTTGGCGGCTAGCGGGGCCTACAATGAGCAGTTCTTC,CATSDLAASGAYNEQFF
-,TRBD1,TRBV28,TRBJ1-1,TGTGCCAGCAGTTTAGTTAGGACAGGGGCGATGAACACTGAAGCTTTCTTT,CASSLVRTGAMNTEAFF
-,-,TRBV30,TRBJ1-1,TGTGCCTGTCACCCGGGGGGGGGCTCGAACACTGAAGCTTTCTTT,CACHPGGGSNTEAFF
-,TRBD2,TRBV10-3,TRBJ2-1,TGTGCCATCAGTGATTATCAGCGGGAGGGCCGAAATGAGCAGTTCTTC,CAISDYQREGRNEQFF
-,-,TRBV6-1,TRBJ1-3,TGTGCCAGCAGTGAAGACAGTTCCAACTCTGGAAACACCATATATTTT,CASSEDSSNSGNTIYF
once,-,TRBV9,TRBJ1-3,TGTGCCAGCAGCGTATTGGACACTGGCACTGGAAACACCATATATTTT,CASSVLDTGTGNTIYF
-,-,TRBV9,TRBJ1-1,TGTGCCAGCAGCGTAAGAAGAACAGATGAAGCTTTCTTT,CASSVRRTDEAFF
-,-,TRBV4-1,TRBJ2-2,TGCGCCAGCAGCCAAGGAGGGAGTCACACCGGGGAGCTGTTTTTT,CASSQGGSHTGELFF
-,-,TRBV28,TRBJ2-5,TGTGCCAGCAGTGCAGTATCAGGGCGAGAGACCCAGTACTTC,CASSAVSGRETQYF
-,TRBD2,TRBV5-1,TRBJ2-5,TGCGCCAGCACTCTCCTCGGGGGGGCCTGGGAGACCCAGTACTTC,CASTLLGGAWETQYF
-,TRBD1,TRBV30,TRBJ1-5,TGTGCCTGGAACACCCAGGGGGGTCAGCCCCAGCATTTT,CAWNTQGGQPQHF
-,-,TRBV19,TRBJ1-6,TGTGCCAGTAGTATCCGGGACTATAATTCACCCCTCCACTTT,CASSIRDYNSPLHF
-,TRBD1,TRBV13,TRBJ1-5,TGTGCCAGCAGCTTAGCAGGGGGCGGGGGTAGCAATCAGCCCCAGCATTTT,CASSLAGGGGSNQPQHF
-,-,TRBV9,TRBJ1-1,TGTGCCAGCAGCGGAGGCCCTGACAGGTTGAGCACTGAAGCTTTCTTT,CASSGGPDRLSTEAFF
-,-,TRBV2,TRBJ1-1,TGTGCCAGTCCCGGGGGACCGAGAAAGAACACTGAAGCTTTCTTT,CASPGGPRKNTEAFF
-,-,TRBV2,TRBJ1-3,TGTGCCAGCAGTGAAAGAGGTCGAGGAAACACCATATATTTT,CASSERGRGNTIYF
-,-,TRBV7-2,TRBJ1-2,TGTGCCAGCAGCCGCGGGACTTTCTATGGCTACACCTTC,CASSRGTFYGYTF
-,TRBD1,TRBV30,TRBJ2-2,TGTGCCAGATCCGGGACAGGGCCCGGGGAGCTGTTTTTT,CARSGTGPGELFF
-,-,TRBV5-4,TRBJ2-6,TGTGCCAGCAGCTTGGGCAGCGGCTCTGGGGCCAACGTCCTGACTTTC,CASSLGSGSGANVLTF
-,-,TRBV13,TRBJ2-7,TGTGCCAGCAGCCATAGCTCCTACGAGCAGTACTTC,CASSHSSYEQYF
once,-,TRBV2,TRBJ1-4,TGTGCCAGCAGTGAAATTACCTCGGGCGGGAAACTGTTTTTT,CASSEITSGGKLFF
few,TRBD2,TRBV7-2,TRBJ2-5,TGTGCCAGCAGTCCCGGGGGGGCCGGCGGAGAGACCCAGTACTTC,CASSPGGAGGETQYF
-,-,TRBV19,TRBJ1-2,TGTGCCAGTAGACCGGGAAACAGGGTTAACTATGGCTACACCTTC,CASRPGNRVNYGYTF
-,TRBD1,TRBV12-3/TRBV12-4,TRBJ1-1,TGTGCCAGCAGCCAGACAGGGCCTGAAGCTTTCTTT,CASSQTGPEAFF